The T cell receptor (beta chain) described here comes from a study of cytomegalovirus exposure and HLA in healthy donors. Study-wide results and caveats: Overall, around 160 TCR beta chains were annotated as cytomegalovirus-associated. In vitro assays verified that three CMV-associated chains recognized CMV antigens specifically. Most TCR sequences showed up rarely, but some public TCRs showed up in many donors.

With respect to this clone: Its cognate antigen is unknown.

This CDR3 has 15 residues. In germline, CDR1 is SGHTA, CDR2 FQGNSA. The germline V and J ends were trimmed by 3 bases and 7 bases, with 13 bases remaining between them. TCRdb's table, derived via immunoSEQ multiplex PCR, lists solely in-frame clones and lacks some. The table has 110,000 or so clones, 85% to 90% seen once. The chain links TRBV7-2 to TRBJ1-6, with a possible D match to TRBD1 (5 bases). The source is a woman under 40 in good health and CMV-seronegative. Sequenced sample: PBMCs. The CDR3 is CASSFKEGPNSPLHF. The CDR3, as DNA: TGTGCCAGCAGCTTCAAGGAGGGGCCCAATTCACCCCTCCACTTT. The variable domain in full, completed from reference TRBV7-2 and TRBJ1-6, reads GAGVSQSPSNKVTEKGKDVELRCDPISGHTALYWYRQSLGQGLEFLIYFQGNSAPDKSGLPSDRFSAERTGGSVSTLTIQRTQQEDSAVYLCASSFKEGPNSPLHFGNGTRLTVT.